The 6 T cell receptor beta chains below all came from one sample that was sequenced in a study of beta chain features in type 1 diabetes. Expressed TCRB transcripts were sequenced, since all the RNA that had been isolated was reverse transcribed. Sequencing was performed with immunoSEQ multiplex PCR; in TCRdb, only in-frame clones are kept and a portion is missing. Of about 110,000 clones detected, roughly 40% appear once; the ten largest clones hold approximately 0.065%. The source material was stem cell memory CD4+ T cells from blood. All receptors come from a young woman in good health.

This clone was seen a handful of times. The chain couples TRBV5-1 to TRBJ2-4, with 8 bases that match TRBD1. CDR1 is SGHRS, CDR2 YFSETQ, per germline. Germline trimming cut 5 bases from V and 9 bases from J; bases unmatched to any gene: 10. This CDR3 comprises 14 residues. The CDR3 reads CASRLGQGWGIQYF. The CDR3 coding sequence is TGCGCCAGCAGACTTGGACAGGGATGGGGCATTCAGTACTTC. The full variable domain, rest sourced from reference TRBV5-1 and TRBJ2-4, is KAGVTQTPRYLIKTRGQQVTLSCSPISGHRSVSWYQQTPGQGLQFLFEYFSETQRNKGNFPGRFSGRQFSNSRSEMNVSTLELGDSALYLCASRLGQGWGIQYFGAGTRLSVL.

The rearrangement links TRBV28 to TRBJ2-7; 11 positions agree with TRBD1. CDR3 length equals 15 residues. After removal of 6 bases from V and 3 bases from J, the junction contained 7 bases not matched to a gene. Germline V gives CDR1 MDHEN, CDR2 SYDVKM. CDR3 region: CASRGTGGALYEQYF. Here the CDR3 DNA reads TGTGCCAGCAGAGGGACAGGGGGTGCGCTCTACGAGCAGTACTTC.

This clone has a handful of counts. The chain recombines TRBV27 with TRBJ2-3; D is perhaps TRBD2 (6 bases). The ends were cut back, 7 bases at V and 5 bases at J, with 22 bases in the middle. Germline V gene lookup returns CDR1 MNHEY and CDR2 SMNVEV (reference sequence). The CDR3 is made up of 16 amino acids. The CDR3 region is CASIPSFGGVGDTQYF. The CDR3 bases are TGTGCCAGCATCCCATCGTTCGGGGGAGTGGGAGATACGCAGTATTTT.

The CDR3 reads CASSLAGLAGGSYEQYF. The DNA of the CDR3 is TGTGCCAGCAGCTTAGCCGGACTAGCGGGAGGTTCCTACGAGCAGTACTTC. This chain uses TRBV7-9 with TRBJ2-7; 14 positions agree with TRBD2. The germline V gene encodes CDR1 SEHNR and CDR2 FQNEAQ (reference sequence). With 0 bases clipped from V and 1 base from J, the junction kept 2 bases outside the gene matches. This CDR3 is 17 amino acids long.

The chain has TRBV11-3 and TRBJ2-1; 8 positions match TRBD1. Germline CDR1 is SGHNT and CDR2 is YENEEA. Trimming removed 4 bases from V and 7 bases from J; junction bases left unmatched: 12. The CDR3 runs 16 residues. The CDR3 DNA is TGTGCCAGCAGCTATTCTAGGACAGGGTGGAAGAATGAGCAGTTCTTC. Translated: CASSYSRTGWKNEQFF.

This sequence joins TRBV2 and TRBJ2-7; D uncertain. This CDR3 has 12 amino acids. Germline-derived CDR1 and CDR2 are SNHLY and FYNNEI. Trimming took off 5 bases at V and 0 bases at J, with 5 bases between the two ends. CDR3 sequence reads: CASSYSSYEQYF. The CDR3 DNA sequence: TGTGCCAGCAGTTACAGCTCCTACGAGCAGTACTTC.